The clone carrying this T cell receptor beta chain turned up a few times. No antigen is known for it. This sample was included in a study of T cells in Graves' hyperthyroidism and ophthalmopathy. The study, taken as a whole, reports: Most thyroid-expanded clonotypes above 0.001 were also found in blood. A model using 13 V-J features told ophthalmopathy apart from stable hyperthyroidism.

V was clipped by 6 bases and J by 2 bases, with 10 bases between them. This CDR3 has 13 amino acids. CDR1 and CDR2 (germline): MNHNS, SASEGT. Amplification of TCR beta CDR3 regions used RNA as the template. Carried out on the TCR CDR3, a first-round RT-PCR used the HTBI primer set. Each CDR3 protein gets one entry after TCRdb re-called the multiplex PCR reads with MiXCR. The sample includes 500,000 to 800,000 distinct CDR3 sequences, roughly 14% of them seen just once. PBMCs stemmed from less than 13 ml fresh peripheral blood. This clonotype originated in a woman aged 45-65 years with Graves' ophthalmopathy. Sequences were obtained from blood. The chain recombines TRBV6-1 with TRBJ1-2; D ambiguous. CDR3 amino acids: CASRTPNNYGYTF. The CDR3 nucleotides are TGTGCCAGCAGAACCCCTAACAACTATGGCTACACCTTC.